These T cell receptor beta chains were read from a single sample in a study of T cells in Graves' hyperthyroidism and ophthalmopathy. In TCRdb, the multiplex PCR reads were re-called with MiXCR into one record per CDR3 protein. This table holds a few hundred thousand distinct CDR3 sequences, less than 20% found once. The sample comprised blood. The receptors were gathered from a woman in her late teens or twenties with Graves' hyperthyroidism that later progressed to Graves' ophthalmopathy. The CDR3 runs from the conserved cysteine through the conserved F or W. The D gene is left open where the match is weak. Size is stated for part of the rows, as once, few or many counts, or as a class when the clone is expanded.

J gene,clone size,D gene,V gene,CDR3 DNA,CDR3 protein
TRBJ1-1,many,TRBD1,TRBV11-2,TGTGCCAGCAGCTTATTTTACAGGGGGCTTAACACTGAAGCTTTCTTT,CASSLFYRGLNTEAFF
TRBJ2-7,-,-,TRBV5-1,TGCGCCAGCAACAGTGGAGCAACCGAGCAGTACTTC,CASNSGATEQYF
TRBJ1-2,many,-,TRBV10-3,TGTGCCATCAGTGATTCGGGAGGGGATGGCTACACCTTC,CAISDSGGDGYTF
TRBJ2-1,many,-,TRBV5-1,TGCGCCAGCAGCTTGGGCCTCGAGTGGTCGAAATACAATGAGCAGTTCTTC,CASSLGLEWSKYNEQFF
TRBJ2-1,-,TRBD2,TRBV11-3,TGTGCCAGCAGCTTTCCCCTTACGCGGGGGACTGCCAGGGACAATGAGCAGTTCTTC,CASSFPLTRGTARDNEQFF
TRBJ2-7,-,-,TRBV20-1,TGCAGTGCTAGTACCGTGGTATATTACTTCGACGAGCAGTACTTC,CSASTVVYYFDEQYF
TRBJ2-1,few,TRBD2,TRBV14,TGTGCCAGCAGCCAAAGGCTAGCGGGTGGTAATGAGCAGTTCTTC,CASSQRLAGGNEQFF
TRBJ2-5,-,TRBD2,TRBV5-6,TGTGCCAGCAGTCCGGATGGGACTAGCGGGAACGCGGGGGAGACCCAGTACTTC,CASSPDGTSGNAGETQYF
TRBJ2-7,-,-,TRBV11-2,TGTGCCAGCAGCTTAAGGGGGGGCGCCTCCTACGAGCAGTACTTC,CASSLRGGASYEQYF
TRBJ2-1,many,TRBD2,TRBV6-2/TRBV6-3,TGTGCCAGCAGTTATGATTGGCCTAGCGGGAGCGATTCCTACAATGAGCAGTTCTTC,CASSYDWPSGSDSYNEQFF
TRBJ2-2,few,-,TRBV5-5,TGTGCCAGCAGCCCGACGGGGGTGAGGGCCGGGGAGCTGTTTTTT,CASSPTGVRAGELFF
TRBJ2-1,many,-,TRBV5-1,TGCGCCAGCATGCCACAGCGGAGGACCTACAATGAGCAGTTCTTC,CASMPQRRTYNEQFF
TRBJ2-7,many,TRBD1,TRBV12-3/TRBV12-4,TGTGCCAGCAGCACGACAGGGGGGGTGGGGGAGCAGTACTTC,CASSTTGGVGEQYF
TRBJ1-1,-,-,TRBV28,TGTGCCAGCAACCCCTTCTTTGAGATGAACACTGAAGCTTTCTTT,CASNPFFEMNTEAFF
TRBJ2-3,-,TRBD2,TRBV2,TGTGCCAGCCGGTTCCCGGGAGGGCAGACAGATACGCAGTATTTT,CASRFPGGQTDTQYF
TRBJ2-1,few,-,TRBV5-1,TGCGCCAGCAGCAACCGGGACCGTGGGTTTGGTGAGCAGTTCTTC,CASSNRDRGFGEQFF
TRBJ2-3,-,TRBD1,TRBV6-2/TRBV6-3,TGTGCCAGCACCCCACCCGACAGGGACACAGATACGCAGTATTTT,CASTPPDRDTDTQYF
TRBJ2-5,few,TRBD2,TRBV7-4,TGTGCCAGCAGCCATGATGTAGCGGGAATGGAGACCCAGTACTTC,CASSHDVAGMETQYF
TRBJ2-2,-,-,TRBV4-1,TGCGCCAGCAGCCAGGACAATTCGAACACCGGGGAGCTGTTTTTT,CASSQDNSNTGELFF
TRBJ2-5,many,-,TRBV6-1,TGTGCCAGCAGTGAAGGGGAGAACAGTTACCAAGAGACCCAGTACTTC,CASSEGENSYQETQYF
TRBJ2-1,many,TRBD2,TRBV20-1,TGCAGTGCTAGAGTTGGTTCCGGGACTAGCGGCTACAATGAGCAGTTCTTC,CSARVGSGTSGYNEQFF
TRBJ2-1,many,TRBD1,TRBV6-1,TGTGCCAGCAGTGAAGAACAGGGGTCCTACAATGAGCAGTTCTTC,CASSEEQGSYNEQFF
TRBJ1-4,-,-,TRBV27,TGTGCCAGCAGCCGCTACGGGGGTAATGAAAAACTGTTTTTT,CASSRYGGNEKLFF
TRBJ2-2,-,TRBD2,TRBV30,TGTGCCTGGAGTTCGGGAGGGCCCTCCACCGGGGAGCTGTTTTTT,CAWSSGGPSTGELFF
TRBJ1-1,many,-,TRBV7-8,TGTGCCAGCAGGCAATTTTCAGGACCAGGGAGCACTGAAGCTTTCTTT,CASRQFSGPGSTEAFF
TRBJ1-4,many,-,TRBV27,TGTGCCAGCAGTTTTAGTTTTTACAGCCGTAATGAAAAACTGTTTTTT,CASSFSFYSRNEKLFF
TRBJ1-1,many,-,TRBV19,TGTGCCAGTAGTATCCTCGGGCTCAACACTGAAGCTTTCTTT,CASSILGLNTEAFF